This T cell receptor (beta chain) appears in the sequencing data of a study of blood T cell repertoires in COVID-19. About the study: The United States, Italy and Spain provided the acute and convalescent COVID-19 samples. Sources were T cells, B-cell-depleted T cells, or PBMCs; the material itself was cDNA or gDNA.

In the authors' workflow: The assay estimated nucleated cells by amplifying reference gene primers. Produced via immunoSEQ multiplex PCR; TCRdb's table is partial and in-frame only. That table gives V, J and clone size, and the DNA gave D and trimming. Here the sample spans about 200,000 clones, 84% being singletons. As concerns this clone: This same CDR3 is encoded by further DNA sequences in the sample.

The sequencing sample was made of peripheral blood. This clonotype was obtained from a human donor in a cohort sampled during active COVID-19.

CDR3 bases: TGTGCCAGCAGCTCCAGCGGATCCTACGAGCAGTACTTC. Translated, it gives CASSSSGSYEQYF. The chain recombines TRBV5-4 with TRBJ2-7, with D perhaps matching TRBD2 (5 bases). Germline V gene lookup returns CDR1 SGHNT and CDR2 YYREEE (reference sequence). This CDR3 contains 13 residues. The V end was cut by 3 bases, the J end by 1 base, with 8 bases between.